This record covers a single T cell receptor (beta chain). These data belong to a study of blood T cell repertoires in COVID-19. At the level of the study: PBMCs, B-cell-depleted T cells, or T cells provided the cDNA or gDNA that made up the material.

Clones were sequenced by immunoSEQ multiplex PCR, and TCRdb holds only the in-frame ones, with some missing. The sample has around 95,000 clones, 90% seen once. CDR3 size: 15 residues. Trimming took off 3 bases at V and 7 bases at J, with 16 bases between the two ends. CDR1 is LNHNV, CDR2 YYDKDF, per germline (reference sequence). Sequenced: peripheral blood. The genes are TRBV15 and TRBJ1-5; weak D call: TRBD1 (6 bases). The receptor comes from a man aged 45-60 years with acute or convalescent COVID-19. CDR3 sequence: CATSSDDRRDQPQHF. DNA of the CDR3: TGTGCCACCAGCAGCGACGACAGGCGCGACCAGCCCCAGCATTTT.